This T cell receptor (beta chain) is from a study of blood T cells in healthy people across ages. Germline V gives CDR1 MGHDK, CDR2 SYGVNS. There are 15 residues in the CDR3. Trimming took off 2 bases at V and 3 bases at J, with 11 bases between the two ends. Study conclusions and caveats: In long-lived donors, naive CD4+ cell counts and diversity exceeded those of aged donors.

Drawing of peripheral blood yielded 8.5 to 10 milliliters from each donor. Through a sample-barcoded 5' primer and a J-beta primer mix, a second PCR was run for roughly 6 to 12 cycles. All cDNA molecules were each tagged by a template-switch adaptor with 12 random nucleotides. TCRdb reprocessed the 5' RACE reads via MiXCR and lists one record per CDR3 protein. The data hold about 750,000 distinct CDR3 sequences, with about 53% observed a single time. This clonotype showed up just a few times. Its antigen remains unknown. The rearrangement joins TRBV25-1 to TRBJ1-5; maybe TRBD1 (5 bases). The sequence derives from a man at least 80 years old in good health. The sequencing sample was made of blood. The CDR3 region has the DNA TGTGCCAGCAGTGAAGAAGGGACGCACAATCAGCCCCAGCATTTT. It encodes CASSEEGTHNQPQHF.